Included here is one TCR beta chain sequence, with context. The germline V gene has CDR1 LNHDA and CDR2 SQIVND (reference sequence). V shed 4 bases, J shed 6 bases, and the junction held 11 bases outside the gene matches. This CDR3 has 17 amino acids. This record comes from a study of blood T cell repertoires in COVID-19. Generated by immunoSEQ multiplex PCR, the TCRdb table keeps only in-frame clones and is missing some. The sample includes over 300,000 clones, 85% of them seen just once. The receptor's source is a human donor in a cohort sampled during active COVID-19. Material for sequencing was peripheral blood. This chain links TRBV19 with TRBJ2-3; 12 bases agree with TRBD2. Here the CDR3 DNA reads TGTGCCAGTAGTACCAGTCTAGCGGGGGGGCCGAGTGATACGCAGTATTTT. Translation: CASSTSLAGGPSDTQYF.